This section outlines one T cell receptor (beta chain) sequence together with its context. Clones were read by immunoSEQ multiplex PCR, and TCRdb kept only the in-frame ones, dropping some. The repertoire holds about 680,000 clones, with 89% as singletons. Documented treatment: 15 to 20 received Ad26.COV2.S at low or high dose, single or two shots; 5 received placebo; per-sample allocation not given. Repertoires come from day 63 after the first vaccine or placebo injection. The data originate from a study of Ad26.COV2.S vaccination and SARS-CoV-2 variants. This CDR3 has 13 residues. Trimming left V 4 bases short and J 13 bases short, with 16 bases between. The germline V gene has CDR1 KGHDR and CDR2 SFDVKD.

The material was peripheral blood, obtained in a trial of Ad26.COV2.S vaccine versus placebo. This receptor was taken from a person aged 18 to 59 who received the Ad26.COV2.S COVID-19 vaccine or a placebo. The chain links TRBV24-1 to TRBJ2-1; either TRBD1 or TRBD2 may supply D (6 bases each). DNA of the CDR3: TGTGCCACCAGTGACGGGGGCCAAGAGACCCAGTTCTTC. Residues: CATSDGGQETQFF.